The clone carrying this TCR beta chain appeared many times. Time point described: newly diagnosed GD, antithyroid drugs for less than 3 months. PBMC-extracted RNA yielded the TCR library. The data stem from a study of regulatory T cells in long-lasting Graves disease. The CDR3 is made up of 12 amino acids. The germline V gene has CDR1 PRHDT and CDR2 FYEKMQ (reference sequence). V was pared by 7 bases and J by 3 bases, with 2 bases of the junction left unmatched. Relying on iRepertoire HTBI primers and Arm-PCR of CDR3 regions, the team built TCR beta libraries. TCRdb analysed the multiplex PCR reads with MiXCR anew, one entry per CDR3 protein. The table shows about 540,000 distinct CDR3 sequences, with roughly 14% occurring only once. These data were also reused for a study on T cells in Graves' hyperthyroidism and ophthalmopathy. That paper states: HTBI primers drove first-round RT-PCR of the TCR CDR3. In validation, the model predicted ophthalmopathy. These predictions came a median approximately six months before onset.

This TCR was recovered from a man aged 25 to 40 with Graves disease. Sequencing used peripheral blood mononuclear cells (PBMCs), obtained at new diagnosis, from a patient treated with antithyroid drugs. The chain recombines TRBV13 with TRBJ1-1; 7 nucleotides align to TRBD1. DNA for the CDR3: TGTGCCAGCAATCAGGGGGACACTGAAGCTTTCTTT. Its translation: CASNQGDTEAFF.